This T cell receptor beta chain was captured by sequencing in a study of T cell changes during pregnancy in multiple sclerosis (dated by TCRdb to between 2017 and 2020). A note on the overall study: In women with multiple sclerosis, the researchers looked at how the T cell repertoire shifted as pregnancy progressed.

The library was made by the immunoSEQ multiplex PCR assay. TCRdb re-hosts the immuneACCESS table, in-frame sequences only. Its copies lack some clones; in the studies checked, an unresolved V gene accounts for under half of them, and the cause for the rest is not known. The sample table holds tens of thousands of clones, of which 88% were seen once. Roughly 0.56% of the sample belongs to the ten largest clones. In the case of this clone: Which antigen it targets is not known. No clone much larger than this one lies a single base away; base qualities are absent.

Here V drops 4 bases and J drops 5 bases, and the junction holds 9 bases not matched to any gene. CDR1 and CDR2 are read off the germline V gene as SGHRS and YFSETQ. The CDR3 spans 14 residues, from the cysteine through the phenylalanine. Only the CDR3 DNA is retained, 42 bases long and in frame from the first base. The sequence came from a female donor with multiple sclerosis, enrolled in a pregnancy study. The material sequenced was CD4+ T cells from peripheral blood mononuclear cells, taken in the first trimester of pregnancy. The chain is encoded by TRBV5-1 joined to TRBJ2-7; 7 nucleotides in the junction match TRBD2. The CDR3 here reads CASSSGTLLDEQYF. At the DNA level, the sequence is TGCGCCAGCAGCAGCGGGACCCTCTTGGACGAGCAGTACTTC.